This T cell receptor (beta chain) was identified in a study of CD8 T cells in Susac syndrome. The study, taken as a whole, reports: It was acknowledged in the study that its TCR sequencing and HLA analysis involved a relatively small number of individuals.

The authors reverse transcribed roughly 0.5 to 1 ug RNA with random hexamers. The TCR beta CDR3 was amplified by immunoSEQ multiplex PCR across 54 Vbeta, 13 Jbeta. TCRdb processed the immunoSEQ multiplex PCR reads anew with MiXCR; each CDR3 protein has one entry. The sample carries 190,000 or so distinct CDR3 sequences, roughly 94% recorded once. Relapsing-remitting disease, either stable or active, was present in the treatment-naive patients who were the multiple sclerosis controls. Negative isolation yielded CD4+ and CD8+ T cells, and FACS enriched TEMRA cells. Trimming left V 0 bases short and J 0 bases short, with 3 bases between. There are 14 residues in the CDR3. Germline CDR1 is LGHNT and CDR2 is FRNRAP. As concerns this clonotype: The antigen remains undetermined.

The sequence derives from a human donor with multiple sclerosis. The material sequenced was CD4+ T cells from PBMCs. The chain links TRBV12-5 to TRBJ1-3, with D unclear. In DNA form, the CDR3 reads TGTGCTAGTGGTTTGGTTGCCTCTGGAAACACCATATATTTT. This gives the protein CASGLVASGNTIYF.